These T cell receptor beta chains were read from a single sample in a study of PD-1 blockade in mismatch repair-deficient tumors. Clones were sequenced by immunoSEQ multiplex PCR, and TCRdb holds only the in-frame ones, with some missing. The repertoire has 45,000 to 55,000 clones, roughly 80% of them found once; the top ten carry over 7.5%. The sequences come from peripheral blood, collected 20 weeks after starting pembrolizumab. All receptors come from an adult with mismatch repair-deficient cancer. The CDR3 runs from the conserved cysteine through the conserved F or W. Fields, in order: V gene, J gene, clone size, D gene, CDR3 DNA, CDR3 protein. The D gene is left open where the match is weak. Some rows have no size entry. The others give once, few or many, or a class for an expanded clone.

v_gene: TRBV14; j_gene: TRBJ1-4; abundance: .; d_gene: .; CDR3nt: TGTGCCAGCAGCCATGGGGGTTGGGGTGAAAAACTGTTTTTT; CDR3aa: CASSHGGWGEKLFF
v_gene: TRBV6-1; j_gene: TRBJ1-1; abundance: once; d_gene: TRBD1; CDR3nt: TGTGCCAGCAGTGCCCGTGTGTGGTCAGGGGGTGAAGCTTTCTTT; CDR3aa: CASSARVWSGGEAFF
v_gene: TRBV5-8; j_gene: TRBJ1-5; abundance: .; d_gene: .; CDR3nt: TGTGCCAGCAGATTAAAGGGGGTCGGCAATCAGCCCCAGCATTTT; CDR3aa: CASRLKGVGNQPQHF
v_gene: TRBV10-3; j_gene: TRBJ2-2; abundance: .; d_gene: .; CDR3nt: TGTGCCATCAGTGAGTCGAGTGTGTTGGGTCCGGGCACCGGGGAGCTGTTTTTT; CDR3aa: CAISESSVLGPGTGELFF
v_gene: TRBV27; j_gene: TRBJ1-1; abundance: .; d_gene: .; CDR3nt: TGTGCCAGCAGTGAAATTTTCCCGAACACTGAAGCTTTCTTT; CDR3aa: CASSEIFPNTEAFF
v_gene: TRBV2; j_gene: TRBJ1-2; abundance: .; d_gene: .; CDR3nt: TGTGCCAGCAGTGAGGGGGCTGGCTATGGCTACACCTTC; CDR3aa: CASSEGAGYGYTF
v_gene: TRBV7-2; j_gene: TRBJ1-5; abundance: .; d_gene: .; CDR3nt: TGTGCCAGCAGCTTAGACACGGGCCCAAGTCAGCCCCAGCATTTT; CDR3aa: CASSLDTGPSQPQHF
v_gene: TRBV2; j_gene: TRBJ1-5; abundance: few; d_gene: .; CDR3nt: TGTGCCAGCAGAGGACCGAGCAATCAGCCCCAGCATTTT; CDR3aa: CASRGPSNQPQHF
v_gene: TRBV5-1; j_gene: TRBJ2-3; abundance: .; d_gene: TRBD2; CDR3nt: TGCGCCAGCAGCTCACTAGCGGGAGGGGACACAGATACGCAGTATTTT; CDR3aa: CASSSLAGGDTDTQYF
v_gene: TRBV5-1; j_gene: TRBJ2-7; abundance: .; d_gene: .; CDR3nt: TGCGCCAGCAGCTTGGAGGCGGGGTTCTACGAGCAGTACTTC; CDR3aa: CASSLEAGFYEQYF
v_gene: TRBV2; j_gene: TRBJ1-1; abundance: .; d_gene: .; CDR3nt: TGTGCCAGCAGTTCCCAGGGTAACACTGAAGCTTTCTTT; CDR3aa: CASSSQGNTEAFF
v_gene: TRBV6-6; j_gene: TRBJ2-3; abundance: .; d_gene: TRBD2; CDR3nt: TGTGCCAGCAAAGGACGCCACGGGGGGAATACGCAGTATTTT; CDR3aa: CASKGRHGGNTQYF
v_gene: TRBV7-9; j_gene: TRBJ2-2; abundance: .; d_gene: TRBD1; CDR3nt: TGTGCCAGCAGCTTTGGGGACAGGGCCACCGGGGAGCTGTTTTTT; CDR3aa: CASSFGDRATGELFF
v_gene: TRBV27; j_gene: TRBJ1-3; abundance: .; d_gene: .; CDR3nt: TGTGCCAGCAGTTTAAACCGCCTCTCTGGAAACACCATATATTTT; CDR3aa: CASSLNRLSGNTIYF
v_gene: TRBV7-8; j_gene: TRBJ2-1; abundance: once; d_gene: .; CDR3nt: TGTGCCAGCAGCTTAAGGGGGAGCTTCCCCTACAATGAGCAGTTCTTC; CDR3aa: CASSLRGSFPYNEQFF
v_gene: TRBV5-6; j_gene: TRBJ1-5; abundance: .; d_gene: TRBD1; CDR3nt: TGTGCCAGCAGCCCGGACAGGGGTCAGAGCAATCAGCCCCAGCATTTT; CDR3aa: CASSPDRGQSNQPQHF
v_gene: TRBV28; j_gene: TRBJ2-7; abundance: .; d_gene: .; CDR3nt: TGTGCCAGCAGCCTAAAAGGGGACGAGCAGTACTTC; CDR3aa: CASSLKGDEQYF
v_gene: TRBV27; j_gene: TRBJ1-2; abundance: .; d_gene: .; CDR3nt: TGTGCCAGCAGTTTTCGCCCCGCAGGGGACTATGGCTACACCTTC; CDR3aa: CASSFRPAGDYGYTF
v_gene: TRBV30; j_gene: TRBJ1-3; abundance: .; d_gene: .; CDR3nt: TGTGCCTGGAGTTTATACAGCTCTGGAAACACCATATATTTT; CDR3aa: CAWSLYSSGNTIYF
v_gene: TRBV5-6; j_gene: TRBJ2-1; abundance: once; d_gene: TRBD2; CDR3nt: TGTGCCAGCAGCTTGGCGACTGCGGGGAGGGCCTCCGATGAGCAGTTCTTC; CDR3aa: CASSLATAGRASDEQFF
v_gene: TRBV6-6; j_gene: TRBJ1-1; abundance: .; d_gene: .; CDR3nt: TGTGCCAGCAGTTACTCCGGGGGGCCGGGCACTGAAGCTTTCTTT; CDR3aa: CASSYSGGPGTEAFF
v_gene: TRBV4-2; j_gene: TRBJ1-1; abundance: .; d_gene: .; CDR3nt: TGTGCCAGCAGCCAAGTTGTAAACACCGAAGCTTTCTTT; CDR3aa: CASSQVVNTEAFF
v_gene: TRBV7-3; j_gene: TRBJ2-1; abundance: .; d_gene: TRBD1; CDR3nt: TGTGCCAGCAGCCCGAAGGACAGGGGCAATGAGCAGTTCTTC; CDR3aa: CASSPKDRGNEQFF
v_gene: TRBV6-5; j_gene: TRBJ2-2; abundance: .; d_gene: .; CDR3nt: TGTGCCAGCAGACAGGGAGGAACCGGGGAGCTGTTTTTT; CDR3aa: CASRQGGTGELFF
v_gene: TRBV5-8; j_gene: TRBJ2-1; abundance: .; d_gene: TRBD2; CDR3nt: TGTGCCAGCAGCGGGCGACTCGGACTAGTGTTTGAGCAGTTCTTC; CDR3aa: CASSGRLGLVFEQFF
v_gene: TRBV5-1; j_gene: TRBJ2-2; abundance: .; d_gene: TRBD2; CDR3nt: TGCGCCAGCAGCCCGACTAGCGCTACGAACACCGGGGAGCTGTTTTTT; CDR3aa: CASSPTSATNTGELFF
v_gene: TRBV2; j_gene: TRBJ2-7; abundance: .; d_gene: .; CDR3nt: TGTGCCATCACACTCGGGGCCTCCGAGCAGTACTTC; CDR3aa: CAITLGASEQYF
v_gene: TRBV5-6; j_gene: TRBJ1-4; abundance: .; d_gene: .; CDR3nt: TGTGCCAGCAGCGGCGGCAGGGCAACTAATGAAAAACTGTTTTTT; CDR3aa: CASSGGRATNEKLFF
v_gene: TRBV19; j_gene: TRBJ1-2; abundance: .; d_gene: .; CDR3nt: TGTGCCAGTAGTATAGCGCACACAGGGTTAGGTGGCTACACCTTC; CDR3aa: CASSIAHTGLGGYTF
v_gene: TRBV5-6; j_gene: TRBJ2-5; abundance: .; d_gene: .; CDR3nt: TGTGCCAGCAGCTTGGCTGCAGGGAGAAAGACCCAGTACTTC; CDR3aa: CASSLAAGRKTQYF
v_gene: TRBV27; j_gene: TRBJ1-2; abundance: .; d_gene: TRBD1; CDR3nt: TGTGCCAGCAGGTGGACAGGGACAGGGATGGATGGCTACACCTTC; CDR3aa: CASRWTGTGMDGYTF
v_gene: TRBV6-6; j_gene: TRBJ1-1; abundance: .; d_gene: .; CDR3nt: TGTGCCAGCAGTTACCCTGGGCCCGACACTTACGCTTTCTTT; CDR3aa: CASSYPGPDTYAFF
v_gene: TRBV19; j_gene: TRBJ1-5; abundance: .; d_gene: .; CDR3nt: TGTGCCATTCGACAGGAGCCAAATCAGCCCCAGCATTTT; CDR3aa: CAIRQEPNQPQHF
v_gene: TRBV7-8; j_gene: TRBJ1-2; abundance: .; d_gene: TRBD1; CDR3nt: TGTGCCAGCAGCTTTTCGACAGGGGCGAGCTATGGCTACACCTTC; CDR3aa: CASSFSTGASYGYTF
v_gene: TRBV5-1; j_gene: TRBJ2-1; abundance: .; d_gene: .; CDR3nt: TGCGCCAGCAGCGGTGACCCCGGGAGCCGAGAGCAGTTCTTC; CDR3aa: CASSGDPGSREQFF
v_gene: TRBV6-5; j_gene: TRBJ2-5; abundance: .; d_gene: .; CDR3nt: TGTGCCAGCAGTACCTCAGGAGGACAAGAGACCCAGTACTTC; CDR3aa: CASSTSGGQETQYF
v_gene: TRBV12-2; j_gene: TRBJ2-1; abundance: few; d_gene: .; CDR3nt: TGTGCAAGTCGCTTGGGGACCTACAGCTCCTACAATGAGCAGTTCTTC; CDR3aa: CASRLGTYSSYNEQFF
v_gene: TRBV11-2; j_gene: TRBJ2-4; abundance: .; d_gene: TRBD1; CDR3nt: TGTGCCAGCAACCTAGGTTCGACAGGGAGCATTCAGTACTTC; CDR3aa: CASNLGSTGSIQYF
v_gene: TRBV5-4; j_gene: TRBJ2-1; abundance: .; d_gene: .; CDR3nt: TGTGCCAGCAGGCTGGGAGATCCCTACAATGAGCAGTTCTTC; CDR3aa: CASRLGDPYNEQFF
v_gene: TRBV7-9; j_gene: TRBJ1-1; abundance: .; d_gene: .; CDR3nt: TGTGCCAGCAGCTTAGTGTTTGGTAACACTGAAGCTTTCTTT; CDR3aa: CASSLVFGNTEAFF
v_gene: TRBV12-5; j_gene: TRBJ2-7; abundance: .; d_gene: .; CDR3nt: TGTGCTAGTGGTTTGGGGGTTCTTGGGACCACCCCTTACGAGCAGTACTTC; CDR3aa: CASGLGVLGTTPYEQYF
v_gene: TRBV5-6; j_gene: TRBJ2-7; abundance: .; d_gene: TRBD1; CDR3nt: TGTGCCAGCAGATGGACAGGGGGCCCCTACGAGCAGTACTTC; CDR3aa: CASRWTGGPYEQYF
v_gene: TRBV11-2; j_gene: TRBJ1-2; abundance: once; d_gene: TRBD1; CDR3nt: TGTGCCAGCAGCCCAACAGGGGCGGCCTATGGCTACACCTTC; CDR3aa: CASSPTGAAYGYTF
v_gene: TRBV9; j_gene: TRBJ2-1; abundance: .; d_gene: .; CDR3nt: TGTGCCAGCACCAAGGGGGGTGGTCATTCCTACAATGAGCAGTTCTTC; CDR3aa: CASTKGGGHSYNEQFF
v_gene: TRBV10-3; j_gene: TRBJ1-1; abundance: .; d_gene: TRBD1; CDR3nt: TGTGCCATCAGTGAAGGGGGCGCGAAAACTGAAGCTTTCTTT; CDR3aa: CAISEGGAKTEAFF
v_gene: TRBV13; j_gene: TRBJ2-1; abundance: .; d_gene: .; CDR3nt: TGTGCCAGCAGCTTGGGTTGGGACTCGAGCTCCTACAATGAGCAGTTCTTC; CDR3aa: CASSLGWDSSSYNEQFF